Presented here are 25 T cell receptor beta chains from one specimen sequenced in a study of breast tumors, draining lymph nodes, adjacent tissues. TCRdb processed the multiplex PCR reads anew with MiXCR; each CDR3 protein has one entry. The sample holds over 15,000 distinct CDR3 sequences; 63% are singletons and the top ten take 15% to 25%. Sequenced material: tumor-adjacent breast tissue. The source is a female donor with breast cancer. Some clones in this sample may be carry-over from other donors' samples.

This rearrangement joins TRBV4-1 to TRBJ2-3; maybe TRBD2 (6 bases). V lost 2 bases to trimming and J lost 6 bases, with 12 bases between them. Germline loops: CDR1 MGHRA, CDR2 YSYEKL. This CDR3 region has 14 residues. As DNA, the CDR3 is TGCGCCAGCAGCCAAACAGAAGGGAGGGATACGCAGTATTTT. It codes for CASSQTEGRDTQYF.

This clonotype has a single count. A single base separates this from a much larger clone, so it may be a read error. This sequence joins TRBV20-1 and TRBJ2-1; 9 positions match TRBD2. The CDR3 is made up of 14 amino acids. V gave up 4 bases and J gave up 7 bases; unmatched junction bases: 8. Germline V CDR1 and CDR2: DFQATT, SNEGSKA (reference sequence). The CDR3: CSAMWTSERNEQFF. CDR3 nucleotides: TGCAGTGCTATGTGGACTAGCGAGAGGAATGAGCAGTTCTTC.

In this sample, this clonotype is medium-sized. The chain couples TRBV6-1 to TRBJ2-3; D remains ambiguous. The CDR3 consists of 12 residues. The germline V gene encodes CDR1 MNHNS and CDR2 SASEGT. V dropped 4 bases and J dropped 2 bases, with 4 bases sitting between them. The CDR3 sequence: CASSATTDTQYF. In DNA, the CDR3 is TGTGCCAGCAGTGCTACCACAGATACGCAGTATTTT.

This clonotype was detected ten times or more. This sequence may be a read error, since a much larger clone differs from it by one base. This chain links TRBV6-1 with TRBJ1-2; 7 positions agree with TRBD1. The V gene's germline CDR1 is MNHNS and CDR2 SASEGT. With 5 bases clipped from V and 4 bases from J, the junction kept 1 base outside the gene matches. The CDR3 is 12 residues long. The CDR3 DNA reads as TGTGCCAGCAGTCGACAGGGCTATGGCTACACCTTC. It yields the protein CASSRQGYGYTF.

This rearrangement joins TRBV10-2 to TRBJ2-1; D is possibly TRBD1 or TRBD2 (5 bases each). Trimming left V 7 bases short and J 10 bases short, with 17 bases between. The CDR3 extends over 13 amino acids. Germline V gene data show CDR1 as WSHSY and CDR2 as SAAADI. The CDR3 bases are TGCGCCAGCAACGGGCTAGAAGAGGGGGAGCAGTTCTTC. Amino acids: CASNGLEEGEQFF.

The chain couples TRBV20-1 to TRBJ1-5; a weak D match, TRBD1 (5 bases). The V gene's germline CDR1 is DFQATT and CDR2 SNEGSKA (reference sequence). The CDR3 has 14 amino acids. V lost 1 base and J lost 5, with 12 bases in between. In DNA form, the CDR3 reads TGCAGTGCTAGAGGGGGCGCCAGTCATCAGCCCCAGCATTTT. Protein product: CSARGGASHQPQHF.

This clonotype is labeled as medium-sized. The rearrangement joins TRBV4-1 to TRBJ1-5; possible D gene TRBD1, 6 bases. The germline V gene encodes CDR1 MGHRA and CDR2 YSYEKL. CDR3 size: 18 residues. Trimming cost V 0 bases and J 2 bases, with 17 bases left between them. The CDR3 nucleotides are TGCGCCAGCAGCCAAGATATTCTTATAGGGGGGGGCAATCAGCCCCAGCATTTT. It yields the protein CASSQDILIGGGNQPQHF.

This clonotype was picked up many times. The chain uses TRBV3-1 and TRBJ2-6; D unresolved. CDR3 length: 15 residues. V was pared by 4 bases and J by 0 bases, with 7 bases between. Germline CDR1 is LGHDT and CDR2 is YNNKEL (reference sequence). The CDR3 nucleotides are TGTGCCAGCAGCCGAGAATCCTCTGGGGCCAACGTCCTGACTTTC. Its translation: CASSRESSGANVLTF.

In its sample, this clonotype was seen many times. The rearrangement uses TRBV30 and TRBJ2-1; TRBD1 matches at 10 bases. The CDR3 covers 17 residues. Germline V gene data show CDR1 as GTSNPN and CDR2 as SVGIG (reference sequence). V shed 3 bases and J 3 bases; nucleotides not matched to a gene: 11. The CDR3 spells CAWREPGQGKFYNEQFF. The DNA of the CDR3 is TGTGCCTGGAGAGAGCCGGGACAGGGGAAATTCTACAATGAGCAGTTCTTC.

This clonotype ranks as medium-sized. This sequence joins TRBV2 and TRBJ2-2; D is undetermined. Looked up from germline, CDR1 is SNHLY and CDR2 is FYNNEI. The CDR3 runs 12 residues. V gave up 6 bases and J gave up 1 base, with 3 bases separating them. DNA of the CDR3: TGTGCCAGCAGATTGAACACCGGGGAGCTGTTTTTT. Translating gives CASRLNTGELFF. Full variable domain (remainder filled in from reference TRBV2 and TRBJ2-2): EPEVTQTPSHQVTQMGQEVILRCVPISNHLYFYWYRQILGQKVEFLVSFYNNEISEKSEIFDDQFSVERPDGSNFTLKIRSTKLEDSAMYFCASRLNTGELFFGEGSRLTVL.

This chain uses TRBV29-1 with TRBJ1-2; 11 positions match TRBD1. J gave up 4 bases and V 5 bases, and 12 bases lay outside the gene matches. CDR1 is SQVTM and CDR2 is ANQGSEA in the germline V gene. The CDR3 has 16 residues. The CDR3 bases are TGCAGCGTTCGGACAGGGGGCACTCCCCTCATCTATGGCTACACCTTC. Protein: CSVRTGGTPLIYGYTF.

V usage is TRBV10-2 and J usage is TRBJ1-3; TRBD1 is a possible D gene (5 bases). The CDR3 contains 15 residues. CDR1 is WSHSY, CDR2 SAAADI, per germline. The ends were cut back, 7 bases at V and 2 bases at J, with 15 bases in the middle. CDR3 sequence: CASTSRLGPGNTIYF. In DNA form, the CDR3 reads TGCGCCAGCACTTCCCGGCTGGGGCCTGGAAACACCATATATTTT.

This clonotype was seen at least ten times. The CDR3 DNA sequence: TGTGCCAGTAGCGTATCTAGCATCGGCACAGATACGCAGTATTTT. It is translated as CASSVSSIGTDTQYF. The chain combines TRBV19 with TRBJ2-3, with a tentative D call TRBD2 (5 bases). CDR3 length equals 15 residues. Looked up from germline, CDR1 is LNHDA and CDR2 is SQIVND (reference sequence). Trimming left V 6 bases short and J 1 base short, with 14 bases between.

The genes are TRBV20-1 and TRBJ1-6, with 8 bases identical to TRBD1. The germline CDR1 and CDR2 sequences are DFQATT and SNEGSKA (reference sequence). V lost 4 bases and J lost 10; bases outside the gene matches: 6. The CDR3 sequence is 13 residues long. The CDR3 bases are TGCAGTGCTAACGGACAGGGCTACTCACCCCTCCACTTT. Protein sequence: CSANGQGYSPLHF.

By share, this clonotype ranks as medium-sized. The genes are TRBV19 and TRBJ1-5, with D hard to call. Germline loops: CDR1 LNHDA, CDR2 SQIVND (reference sequence). The CDR3 covers 13 residues. Between the trimmed V and J ends, which lost 5 bases and 7 bases, there was a span of 12 bases. CDR3: CASSSGIGQPQHF. The CDR3 DNA reads TGTGCCAGTAGTTCGGGGATAGGACAGCCCCAGCATTTT.

In regard to this clonotype: Germline and junction disagree at one end, which may indicate a read error. The rearrangement uses TRBV7-7 and TRBJ2-7; the match to TRBD1 covers 11 bases. The V gene's germline CDR1 is SSHAT and CDR2 FNYEAQ (reference sequence). The CDR3 sequence is 13 residues long. The DNA for the CDR3 is TGTGCTAGCAGCAGGGACAGGGGGTACGAGCAGTACTTC. As protein: CASSRDRGYEQYF.

At least ten counts were recorded for this clonotype. V usage is TRBV18 and J usage is TRBJ2-3, with 11 bases that match TRBD1. CDR1 and CDR2 (germline): KGHSH, LQKENI. The V and J ends lost 6 bases and 5 bases, in that order; junction bases with no gene match: 7. CDR3 size: 15 residues. The CDR3 region is CASSTGTGGRDTQYF. The CDR3 DNA follows: TGTGCCAGCTCGACCGGGACAGGGGGGAGAGATACGCAGTATTTT.

This clonotype appeared once. The junction and the germline gene differ at one end; a read error may be behind it. The rearrangement links TRBV20-1 to TRBJ1-2; D is perhaps TRBD1 (6 bases). The CDR3 sequence is 12 residues long. The V gene's germline CDR1 is DFQATT and CDR2 SNEGSKA (reference sequence). The CDR3 loop is CSAQGYNYGSTF. The CDR3 DNA reads as TGCAGTGCTCAGGGGTACAACTATGGCTCCACCTTC.

Ten or more counts support this clonotype. This may come from a read error, since a much larger clone is one base off. J is TRBJ2-5 and V is TRBV9, with 9 bases identical to TRBD2. The CDR3 covers 19 residues. Germline V gene data show CDR1 as SGDLS and CDR2 as YYNGEE. After removal of 0 bases from V and 4 bases from J, the junction contained 16 bases not matched to a gene. The DNA for the CDR3 is TGTGCCAGCAGCGTAGCGGAGAGTAATAGCGGGGGAGCTAGAGAGACCCAGTACTTC. It is translated as CASSVAESNSGGARETQYF.

Sample share makes this clonotype medium-sized (0.01 to 0.1%). The chain recombines TRBV7-8 with TRBJ2-5; the D is unclear. The germline CDR1 and CDR2 sequences are SGHVS and FQNEAQ. The CDR3 loop spans 15 amino acids. V lost 4 bases to trimming and J lost 5 bases, with 17 bases between them. CDR3 sequence reads: CASSSLNGLGETQYF. CDR3 nucleotides: TGTGCCAGCAGCTCACTTAATGGGTTAGGGGAGACCCAGTACTTC. Filled out from reference TRBV7-8 and TRBJ2-5, the complete variable domain reads GAGVSQSPRYKVAKRGQDVALRCDPISGHVSLFWYQQALGQGPEFLTYFQNEAQLDKSGLPSDRFFAERPEGSVSTLKIQRTQQEDSAVYLCASSSLNGLGETQYFGPGTRLLVL.

This clonotype is medium-sized in the sample. The chain carries TRBV6-2 or TRBV6-3 and TRBJ1-5; D is perhaps TRBD1 (6 bases). Germline V gene data show CDR1 as MNHEY and CDR2 as SVGEGT. This CDR3 has 16 residues. Trimming pared 4 bases from V and 3 bases from J, leaving 16 bases between. As DNA, the CDR3 is TGTGCCAGCAGTTTGGTTTTTGGACAGCCCAATCAGCCCCAGCATTTT. As protein: CASSLVFGQPNQPQHF.

This chain uses TRBV19 with TRBJ1-2, with D unclear. The germline V gene encodes CDR1 LNHDA and CDR2 SQIVND (reference sequence). The V and J ends lost 7 bases and 6 bases respectively, with 15 bases between them. This CDR3 has 13 residues. The CDR3 DNA is TGTGCCAGTACCCCGGGTCCACGGGATGGCTACACCTTC. It is translated as CASTPGPRDGYTF.

Judged by abundance, this clonotype is medium-sized. The genes are TRBV7-2 and TRBJ1-6; tentatively, D is TRBD1 (6 bases). The CDR3 has 13 residues. V was shortened by 4 bases and J by 7 bases, with 8 bases between the two germline ends. Germline CDR1 and CDR2: SGHTA and FQGNSA. The CDR3 loop is CASSSGVNSPLHF. As DNA, the CDR3 is TGTGCCAGCAGCTCAGGGGTCAATTCACCCCTCCACTTT.

This clonotype appeared many times. The chain uses TRBV16 and TRBJ2-1, with 8 bases that match TRBD2. This CDR3 comprises 14 residues. Germline V gene lookup returns CDR1 KGHSY and CDR2 FQNENV. V was clipped by 2 bases and J by 9 bases; unmatched bases: 6. The CDR3 spells CASSQRGLVSEQFF. CDR3 nucleotide sequence: TGTGCCAGCAGCCAAAGGGGACTAGTGAGTGAGCAGTTCTTC.

This clonotype was counted once. CDR3 region: CASSQGDGEKLFF. In nucleotides, the CDR3 is TGTGCCAGTAGTCAGGGAGATGGGGAAAAACTGTTTTTT. The genes are TRBV19 and TRBJ1-4, with D possibly being TRBD1 (5 bases). V was shortened by 5 bases and J by 8 bases, with 12 bases between the two germline ends. CDR1 LNHDA and CDR2 SQIVND come from the germline V gene (reference sequence). The CDR3 is 13 residues long.